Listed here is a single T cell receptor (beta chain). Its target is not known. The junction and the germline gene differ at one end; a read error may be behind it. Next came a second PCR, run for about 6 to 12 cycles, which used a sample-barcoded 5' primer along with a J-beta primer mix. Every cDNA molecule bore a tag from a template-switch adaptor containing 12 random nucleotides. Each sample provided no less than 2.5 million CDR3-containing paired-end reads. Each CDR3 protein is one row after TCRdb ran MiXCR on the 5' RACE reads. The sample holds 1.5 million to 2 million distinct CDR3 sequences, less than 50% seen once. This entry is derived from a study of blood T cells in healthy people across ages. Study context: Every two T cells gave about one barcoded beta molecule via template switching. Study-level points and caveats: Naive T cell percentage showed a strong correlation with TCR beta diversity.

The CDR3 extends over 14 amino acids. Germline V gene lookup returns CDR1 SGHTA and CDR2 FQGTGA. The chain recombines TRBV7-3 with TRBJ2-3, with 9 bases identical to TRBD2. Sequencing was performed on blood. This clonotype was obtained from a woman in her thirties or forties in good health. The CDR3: CANSLAGVTDTQYF. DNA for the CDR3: TGTGCCAACAGCTTAGCGGGGGTCACAGATACGCAGTATTTT.